The rows below give T cell receptor beta chains drawn from one sample of a study of blood T cell repertoires in COVID-19. Measured with immunoSEQ multiplex PCR; TCRdb has only the in-frame clones, and not every one. Of under 200,000 clones in the sample, 65% to 85% were seen once. The sequenced sample was peripheral blood. These receptor sequences come from a woman in her fifties or sixties with acute or convalescent COVID-19. CDR3s include the opening cysteine and the closing phenylalanine or tryptophan. A D gene is named only where the DNA matches it firmly. Clone size, where shown, is once, few, many, or a class for clones that have expanded.

TRBV19	once	NA	TRBJ2-7	TGTGCCAGTAGTACACGGGGTCCCTACGAGCAGTACTTC	CASSTRGPYEQYF
TRBV6-2/TRBV6-3	NA	TRBD1	TRBJ2-7	TGTGCCAGCAGCCTACTGACAGGGGGCATCGACGAGCAGTACTTC	CASSLLTGGIDEQYF
TRBV3-1/TRBV3-2	few	TRBD1	TRBJ1-5	TGTGCCAGCAGCCAAAGGGGGCGGCAGCCCCAGCATTTT	CASSQRGRQPQHF
TRBV30	few	TRBD1	TRBJ1-4	TGTGCCTGGAGGGTTCAGGGGGCGCCGGAAAAACTGTTTTTT	CAWRVQGAPEKLFF
TRBV6-6	NA	TRBD1	TRBJ1-2	TGTGCCAGCAGACAGGGGTTCGACTATGGCTACACCTTC	CASRQGFDYGYTF
TRBV6-5	NA	TRBD1	TRBJ2-1	TGTGCCAGCAGTTCTGACAGGGGTTTATTGAATGAGCAGTTCTTC	CASSSDRGLLNEQFF
TRBV5-1	NA	TRBD2	TRBJ2-5	TGCGCCAGCAGCCTGGGGGGGGGCCAAGAGACCCAGTACTTC	CASSLGGGQETQYF
TRBV28	NA	NA	TRBJ1-2	TGTGCCAGCAGTTCTGCCTCCCGGGGGGTATCGGGCTACACCTTC	CASSSASRGVSGYTF
TRBV5-4	NA	TRBD1	TRBJ1-2	TGTGCCAGCAGCTTTCGAGACAGGGTTGGCTATGGCTACACCTTC	CASSFRDRVGYGYTF
TRBV2	once	NA	TRBJ1-1	TGTGCCAGCAGCCGACAGGAGAACACTGAAGCTTTCTTT	CASSRQENTEAFF